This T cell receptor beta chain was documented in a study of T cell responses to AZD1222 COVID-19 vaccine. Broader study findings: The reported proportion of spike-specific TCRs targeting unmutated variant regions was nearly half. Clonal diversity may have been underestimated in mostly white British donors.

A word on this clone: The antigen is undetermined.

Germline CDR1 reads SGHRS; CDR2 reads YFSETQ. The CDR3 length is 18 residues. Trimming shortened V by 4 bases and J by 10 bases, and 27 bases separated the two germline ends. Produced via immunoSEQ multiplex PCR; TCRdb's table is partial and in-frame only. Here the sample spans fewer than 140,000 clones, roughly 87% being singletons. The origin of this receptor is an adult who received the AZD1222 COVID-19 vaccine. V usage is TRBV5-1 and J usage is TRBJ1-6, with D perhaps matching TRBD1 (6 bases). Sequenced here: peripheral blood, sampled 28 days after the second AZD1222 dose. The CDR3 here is CASSTQGPRFLTYSPLHF. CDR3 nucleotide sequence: TGCGCCAGCAGCACACAGGGTCCTCGATTCTTAACCTACTCACCCCTCCACTTT.